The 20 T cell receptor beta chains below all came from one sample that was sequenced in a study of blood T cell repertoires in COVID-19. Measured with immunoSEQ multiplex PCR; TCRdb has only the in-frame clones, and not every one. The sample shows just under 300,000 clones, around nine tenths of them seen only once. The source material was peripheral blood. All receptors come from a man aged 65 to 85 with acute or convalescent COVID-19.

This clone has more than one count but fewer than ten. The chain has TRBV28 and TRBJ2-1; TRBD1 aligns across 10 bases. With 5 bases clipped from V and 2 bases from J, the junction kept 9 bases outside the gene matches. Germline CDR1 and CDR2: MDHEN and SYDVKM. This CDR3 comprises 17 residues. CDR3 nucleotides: TGTGCCAGCAGTCCCAGTTTCGGACAGGGGGCCTACAATGAGCAGTTCTTC. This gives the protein CASSPSFGQGAYNEQFF.

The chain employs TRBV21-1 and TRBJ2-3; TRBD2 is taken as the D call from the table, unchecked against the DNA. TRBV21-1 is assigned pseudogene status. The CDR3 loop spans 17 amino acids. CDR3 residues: CASSTKEAVKDTDTQYF. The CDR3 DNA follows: TGTGCCAGCAGTACGAAGGAAGCGGTTAAAGACACAGATACGCAGTATTTT.

CDR3 nucleotide sequence: TGTGCCAGCAGCTCCCGGACAGGGGGGAGGGAGCAGTTCTTC. Its protein product is CASSSRTGGREQFF. This chain joins TRBV7-3 and TRBJ2-1, with 10 bases fitting TRBD1. The CDR3 sequence is 14 residues long. Germline V CDR1 and CDR2: SGHTA, FQGTGA. With 4 bases clipped from V and 10 bases from J, the junction kept 7 bases outside the gene matches.

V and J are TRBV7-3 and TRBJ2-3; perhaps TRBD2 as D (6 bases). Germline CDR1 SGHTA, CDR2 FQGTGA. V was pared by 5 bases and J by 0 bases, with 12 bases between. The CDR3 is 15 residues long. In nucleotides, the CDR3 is TGTGCCAGCAGCCCAACTCGGGGGAGCACAGATACGCAGTATTTT. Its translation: CASSPTRGSTDTQYF. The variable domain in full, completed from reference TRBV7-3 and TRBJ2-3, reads GAGVSQTPSNKVTEKGKYVELRCDPISGHTALYWYRQSLGQGPEFLIYFQGTGAADDSGLPNDRFFAVRPEGSVSTLKIQRTERGDSAVYLCASSPTRGSTDTQYFGPGTRLTVL.

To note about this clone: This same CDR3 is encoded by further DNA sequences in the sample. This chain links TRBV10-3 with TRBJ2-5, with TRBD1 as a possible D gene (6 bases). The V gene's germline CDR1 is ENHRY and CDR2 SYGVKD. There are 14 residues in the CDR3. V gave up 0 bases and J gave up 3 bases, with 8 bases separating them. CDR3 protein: CAISESSGEETQYF. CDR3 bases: TGTGCCATCAGTGAGTCATCAGGGGAAGAGACCCAGTACTTC.

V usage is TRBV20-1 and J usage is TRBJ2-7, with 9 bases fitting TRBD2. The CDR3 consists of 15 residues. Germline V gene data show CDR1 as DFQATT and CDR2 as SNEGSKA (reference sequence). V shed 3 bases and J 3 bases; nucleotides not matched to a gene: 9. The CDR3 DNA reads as TGCAGTGCTAGTCTAGCTCGACTAGCGGACTACGAGCAGTACTTC. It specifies CSASLARLADYEQYF.

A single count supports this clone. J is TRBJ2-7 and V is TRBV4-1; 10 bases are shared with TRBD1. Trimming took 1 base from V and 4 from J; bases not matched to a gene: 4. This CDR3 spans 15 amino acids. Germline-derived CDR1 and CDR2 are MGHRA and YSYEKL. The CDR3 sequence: CASSQGRDRGYEQYF. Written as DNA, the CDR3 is TGCGCCAGCAGCCAAGGCCGGGACAGGGGATACGAGCAGTACTTC.

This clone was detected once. CDR3 protein: CASSPTQGPNYGYTF. For the CDR3, the DNA is TGTGCCAGCAGCCCAACACAGGGACCGAACTATGGCTACACCTTC. This sequence joins TRBV5-4 and TRBJ1-2; maybe TRBD1 (6 bases). The germline V and J ends were trimmed by 4 bases and 2 bases, with 15 bases remaining between them. Germline V CDR1 and CDR2: SGHNT, YYREEE (reference sequence). This CDR3 comprises 15 residues.

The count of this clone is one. CDR3 DNA: TGTGCCATCAGGGGAGACCGCTCCGGTTACGAGCAGTACTTC. The encoded protein is CAIRGDRSGYEQYF. The chain has TRBV10-3 and TRBJ2-7; tentatively, D is TRBD2 (5 bases). Germline CDR1 is ENHRY and CDR2 is SYGVKD. The V and J ends lost 6 bases and 4 bases respectively, with 16 bases between them. The CDR3 totals 14 residues.

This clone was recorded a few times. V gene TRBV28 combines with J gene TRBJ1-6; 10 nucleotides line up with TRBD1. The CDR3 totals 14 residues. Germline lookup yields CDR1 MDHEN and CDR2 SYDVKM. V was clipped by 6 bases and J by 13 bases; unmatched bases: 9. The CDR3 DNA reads TGTGCCAGCAGCCGGGACAGGGGTTTTCTTCCCCTCCACTTT. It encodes CASSRDRGFLPLHF.

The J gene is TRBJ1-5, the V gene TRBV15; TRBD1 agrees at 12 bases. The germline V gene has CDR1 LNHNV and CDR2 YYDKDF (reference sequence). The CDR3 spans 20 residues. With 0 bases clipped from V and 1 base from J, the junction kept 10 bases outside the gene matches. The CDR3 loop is CATSRDIGTGGGSSNQPQHF. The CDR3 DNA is TGTGCCACCAGCAGAGACATCGGGACAGGGGGCGGTTCGAGCAATCAGCCCCAGCATTTT.

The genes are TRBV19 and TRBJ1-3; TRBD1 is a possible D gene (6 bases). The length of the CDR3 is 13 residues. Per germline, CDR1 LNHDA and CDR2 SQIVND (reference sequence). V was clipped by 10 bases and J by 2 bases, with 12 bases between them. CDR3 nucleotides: TGTGCCACCCAAAGGACAGCTGGAAACACCATATATTTT. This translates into CATQRTAGNTIYF.

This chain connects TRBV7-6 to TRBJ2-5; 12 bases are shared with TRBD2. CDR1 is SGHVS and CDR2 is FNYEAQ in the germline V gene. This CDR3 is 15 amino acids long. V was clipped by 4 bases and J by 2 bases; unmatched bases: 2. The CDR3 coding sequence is TGTGCCAGCAGCTCTGGACTAGCGGGGCAAGAGACCCAGTACTTC. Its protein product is CASSSGLAGQETQYF.

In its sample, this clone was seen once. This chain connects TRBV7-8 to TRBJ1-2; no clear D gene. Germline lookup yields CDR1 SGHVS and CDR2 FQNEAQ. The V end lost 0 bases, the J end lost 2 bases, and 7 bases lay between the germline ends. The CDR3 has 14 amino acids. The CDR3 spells CASSLAEENYGYTF. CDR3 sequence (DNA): TGTGCCAGCAGCTTAGCCGAGGAGAACTATGGCTACACCTTC.

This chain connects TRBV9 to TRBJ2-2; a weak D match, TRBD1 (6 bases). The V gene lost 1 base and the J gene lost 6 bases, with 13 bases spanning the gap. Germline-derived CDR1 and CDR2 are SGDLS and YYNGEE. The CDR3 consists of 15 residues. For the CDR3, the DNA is TGTGCCAGCAGCGTAACAGGGTTTGGCGCCGGGGAGCTGTTTTTT. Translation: CASSVTGFGAGELFF.

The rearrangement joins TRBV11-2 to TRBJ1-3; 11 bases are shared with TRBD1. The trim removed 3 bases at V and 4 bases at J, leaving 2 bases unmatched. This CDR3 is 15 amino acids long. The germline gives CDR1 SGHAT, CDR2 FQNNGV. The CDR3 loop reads CASSLGQGGGNTIYF. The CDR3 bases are TGTGCCAGCAGCTTGGGACAGGGGGGAGGAAACACCATATATTTT.

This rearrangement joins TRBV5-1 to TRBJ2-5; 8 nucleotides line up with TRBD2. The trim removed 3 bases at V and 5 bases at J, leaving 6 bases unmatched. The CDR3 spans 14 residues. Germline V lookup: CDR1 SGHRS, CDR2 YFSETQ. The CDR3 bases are TGCGCCAGCAGCTCCGGGGGGGGGCTGGAGACCCAGTACTTC. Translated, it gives CASSSGGGLETQYF. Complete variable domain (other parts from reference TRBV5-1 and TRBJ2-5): KAGVTQTPRYLIKTRGQQVTLSCSPISGHRSVSWYQQTPGQGLQFLFEYFSETQRNKGNFPGRFSGRQFSNSRSEMNVSTLELGDSALYLCASSSGGGLETQYFGPGTRLLVL.

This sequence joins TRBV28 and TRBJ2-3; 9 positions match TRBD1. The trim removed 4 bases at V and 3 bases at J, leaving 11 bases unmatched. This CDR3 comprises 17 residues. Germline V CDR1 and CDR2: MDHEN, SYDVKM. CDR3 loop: CASSWEVRTGVTDTQYF. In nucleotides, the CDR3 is TGTGCCAGCAGTTGGGAAGTTCGGACAGGGGTTACAGATACGCAGTATTTT.

The CDR3 reads CASSVKREDPMSTDTQYF. As DNA, the CDR3 is TGCGCCAGCAGCGTTAAGCGGGAGGACCCCATGAGCACAGATACGCAGTATTTT. The chain joins TRBV5-1 to TRBJ2-3, with 9 nucleotides matching TRBD2. V lost 4 bases and J lost 0; bases outside the gene matches: 12. This CDR3 has 18 amino acids. Germline V gene lookup returns CDR1 SGHRS and CDR2 YFSETQ. Combining the CDR3 with reference TRBV5-1 and TRBJ2-3 gives the whole variable domain KAGVTQTPRYLIKTRGQQVTLSCSPISGHRSVSWYQQTPGQGLQFLFEYFSETQRNKGNFPGRFSGRQFSNSRSEMNVSTLELGDSALYLCASSVKREDPMSTDTQYFGPGTRLTVL.

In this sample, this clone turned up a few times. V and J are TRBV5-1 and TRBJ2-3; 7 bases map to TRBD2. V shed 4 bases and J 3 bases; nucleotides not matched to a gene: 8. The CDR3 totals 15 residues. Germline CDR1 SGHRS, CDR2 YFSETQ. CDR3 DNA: TGCGCCAGCAGCGGACCGGGACTACAGACAGATACGCAGTATTTT. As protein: CASSGPGLQTDTQYF.